This entry concerns a single T cell receptor (beta chain). The sample belongs to a study of blood T cell repertoires in COVID-19. The method was immunoSEQ multiplex PCR; TCRdb's version includes in-frame clones alone and lacks a portion of them. Among roughly 55,000 clones listed, 83% were seen once. CDR1 is MNHEY, CDR2 SVGAGI, per germline. CDR3 length: 13 amino acids. The V and J ends lost 5 bases and 6 bases, in that order; junction bases with no gene match: 0. Sequencing input: peripheral blood. The clonotype comes from a woman aged 60 to 75 with acute or convalescent COVID-19. The chain uses TRBV6-5 and TRBJ1-6; 8 bases are shared with TRBD1. The CDR3 nucleotides read TGTGCCAGCAGTACAGGGGGTAATTCACCCCTCCACTTT. Translated: CASSTGGNSPLHF.